Following are 8 T cell receptor beta chains from one sample sequenced in a study of human T cells and chemical hapten exposure. One entry per CDR3 protein, called by TCRdb with MiXCR from the RACE reads. The data contain over 55,000 distinct CDR3 sequences, roughly 12% of them singletons. Time point here: patch test 3, about 24 weeks after DPC sensitization. Regarding treatment: therapeutic diphenylcyclopropenone sensitization with weekly scalp DPC. Sequencing was performed on whole blood, taken in connection with sensitization to the hapten diphenylcyclopropenone (DPC). These receptor sequences come from a man under 40 with alopecia areata. Some clones in this sample may be carry-over from other donors' samples.

This clonotype came up many times. J is TRBJ1-5 and V is TRBV29-1, with TRBD1 matching 12 bases. The CDR3 runs 14 residues. With V trimmed by 4 bases and J by 9 bases, 7 bases remained unmatched. CDR1 is SQVTM and CDR2 is ANQGSEA in the germline V gene. In nucleotides, the CDR3 is TGCAGCGTTGCGGGGGGACAGGGGGCCGGGCCCCAGCATTTT. This translates into CSVAGGQGAGPQHF.

This clonotype was recorded only once. The J gene is TRBJ2-1, the V gene TRBV5-1; 8 bases align to TRBD1. The V segment lost 1 base and the J segment 4 bases; nucleotides outside the gene matches: 7. The CDR3 has 16 amino acids. Germline V gene sequence: CDR1 SGHRS, CDR2 YFSETQ. The CDR3 coding sequence is TGCGCCAGCAGCTTGTTCCCCGGGACAGGATACAATGAGCAGTTCTTC. This gives the protein CASSLFPGTGYNEQFF.

This clonotype appeared a few times. This rearrangement joins TRBV29-1 to TRBJ2-3, with 7 bases lining up with TRBD2. Per germline, CDR1 SQVTM and CDR2 ANQGSEA. The CDR3 is 14 residues long. Germline trimming cut 6 bases from V and 1 base from J; bases unmatched to any gene: 7. CDR3 sequence reads: CSVAGAFRTDTQYF. The CDR3 DNA reads as TGCAGCGTGGCGGGAGCCTTCCGCACAGATACGCAGTATTTT.

This rearrangement joins TRBV20-1 to TRBJ2-2; D is undetermined. This CDR3 contains 14 residues. Germline values: CDR1 DFQATT, CDR2 SNEGSKA (reference sequence). V was clipped by 2 bases and J by 1 base, with 8 bases between them. The CDR3 reads CSARLAGNTGELFF. The CDR3 DNA reads TGCAGTGCTAGACTGGCAGGGAACACCGGGGAGCTGTTTTTT.

This clonotype came up a few times. This CDR3 fails to terminate in the conserved phenylalanine or tryptophan, so it likely reflects a read error. The CDR3 DNA sequence: TGTGCCAGCAGCTCCAGGCGAGAGCAAGATGAAAAACTGTTTTTG. This sequence encodes CASSSRREQDEKLFL. The V call is TRBV5-5, the J call TRBJ1-4, with D unresolved. The germline gives CDR1 SGHKS, CDR2 YYEKEE (reference sequence). The CDR3 is made up of 15 amino acids. Trimming stripped 3 bases from V and 6 bases from J, with 15 bases between.

Ten or more counts support this clonotype. V and J are TRBV6-1 and TRBJ1-1; 11 bases match TRBD1. Per the germline V gene, CDR1 is MNHNS and CDR2 is SASEGT. J was trimmed by 2 bases and V by 4 bases; bases with no gene match: 3. The CDR3 covers 15 residues. The CDR3 sequence: CASSGDRGVNTEAFF. The CDR3 DNA reads TGTGCCAGCAGTGGGGACAGGGGGGTAAACACTGAAGCTTTCTTT.

There are a few counts of this clonotype. The chain links TRBV2 to TRBJ1-5, with D hard to call. Per the germline V gene, CDR1 is SNHLY and CDR2 is FYNNEI. The CDR3 consists of 11 residues. With 5 bases removed from V and 4 bases from J, the gap between germline ends came to 3 bases. The chain's CDR3 is CASSLNQPQHF. DNA of the CDR3: TGTGCCAGCAGTCTTAATCAGCCCCAGCATTTT.

There are many counts of this clonotype. The rearrangement links TRBV29-1 to TRBJ2-1; possible D gene TRBD2, 6 bases. The CDR3 totals 11 residues. Germline CDR1 is SQVTM and CDR2 is ANQGSEA. V shed 4 bases and J shed 7 bases, with 8 bases lying between them. The CDR3: CSVGRENEQFF. CDR3 sequence (DNA): TGCAGCGTTGGTCGGGAGAATGAGCAGTTCTTC.